The clone carrying this TCR beta chain has only a few counts. No antigen is known for it. Within the sample, other DNA sequences also encode this same CDR3. This entry belongs to a study of beta chain features in type 1 diabetes. Each sorted population was over 98% pure. Findings and limits, study-wide: Among type 1 diabetes patients, VDJ junctions had fewer insertions and more deletions.

cDNA synthesis used the whole RNA isolate, giving expressed TCRB sequences. The method was immunoSEQ multiplex PCR; TCRdb's version includes in-frame clones alone and lacks a portion of them. The sample carries about 350,000 clones, 15% to 20% recorded once. CDR1 and CDR2 (germline): KGHSH, LQKENI. The CDR3 runs to 13 residues. The ends were cut back, 3 bases at V and 3 bases at J, with 8 bases in the middle. Sequencing was done on a sample of naive CD4+ T cells from blood. The clonotype was recovered from a woman aged 18-30 years in good health. The V call is TRBV18, the J call TRBJ1-2; D is possibly TRBD1 (6 bases). The CDR3 is CASSPDRDYGYTF. CDR3 sequence (DNA): TGTGCCAGCTCACCGGACAGAGACTATGGCTACACCTTC.